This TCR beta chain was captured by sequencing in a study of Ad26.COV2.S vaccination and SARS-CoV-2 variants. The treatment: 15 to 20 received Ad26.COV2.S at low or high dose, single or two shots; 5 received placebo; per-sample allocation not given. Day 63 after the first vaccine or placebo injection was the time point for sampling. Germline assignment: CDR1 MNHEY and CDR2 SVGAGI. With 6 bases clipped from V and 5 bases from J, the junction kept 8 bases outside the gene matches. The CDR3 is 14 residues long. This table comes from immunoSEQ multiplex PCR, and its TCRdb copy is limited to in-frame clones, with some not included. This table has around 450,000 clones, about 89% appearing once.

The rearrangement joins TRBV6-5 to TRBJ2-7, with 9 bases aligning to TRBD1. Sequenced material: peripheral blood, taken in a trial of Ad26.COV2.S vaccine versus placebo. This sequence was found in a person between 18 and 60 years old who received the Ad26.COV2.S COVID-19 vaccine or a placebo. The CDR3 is CASSIKQGAHEQYF. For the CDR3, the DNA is TGTGCCAGCAGCATAAAACAGGGGGCCCACGAGCAGTACTTC.